These T cell receptor beta chains were read from a single sample in a study of human T cells and chemical hapten exposure. A single record per CDR3 protein comes from TCRdb applying MiXCR to the RACE reads. The sample consists of 75,000 to 90,000 distinct CDR3 sequences, about an eighth of them appearing once. The input for sequencing was whole blood, taken in connection with sensitization to the hapten diphenylcyclopropenone (DPC). The source of these receptors is a woman aged 55-69 years with alopecia areata. Some clones in this sample may be carry-over from other donors' samples. Each CDR3 is given with its conserved first and last residue. Each record gives: V gene, J gene, CDR3 protein.

TRBV10-2	TRBJ2-5	CASSRQGTHQETQYF
TRBV20-1	TRBJ1-1	CSARVWTGRVNTEAFF
TRBV30	TRBJ2-1	CAWSVIRGGQFF
TRBV20-1	TRBJ1-1	CSAKTPVDTEAFF
TRBV5-1	TRBJ2-3	CASSVEGQPTDTQYF
TRBV6-6	TRBJ2-2	CASSYSIRAAGELFF
TRBV20-1	TRBJ2-1	CSASPSGTSGDNNEQFF
TRBV7-8	TRBJ2-3	CASSLGPSTDTQYF
TRBV19	TRBJ2-1	CASKNGGSYNEQFF
TRBV30	TRBJ1-2	CAWSDQDGTGGYTF
TRBV6-5	TRBJ1-2	CASSYTGSGSYGYTF
TRBV29-1	TRBJ1-2	CSVEGRGYGYTF
TRBV5-1	TRBJ2-3	CASRRSTGTSGGTDTQYF
TRBV27	TRBJ1-1	CASSHNREAFF
TRBV20-1	TRBJ2-5	CSARGVREQETQYF
TRBV9	TRBJ1-1	CASSVATGGEAFF
TRBV19	TRBJ1-5	CVSSIDPDRHSNQPQHF
TRBV7-8	TRBJ1-6	CASSLGRPLFPLHF
TRBV12-3/TRBV12-4	TRBJ2-1	CASTRLGGNEQFF
TRBV3-1	TRBJ1-2	CASSQDDRLLHGYTF
TRBV11-2	TRBJ1-5	CASSLGGQYNQPQHF
TRBV5-4	TRBJ2-3	CASSLRTSVTDTQYF
TRBV12-3/TRBV12-4	TRBJ1-2	CASSLGQIYGYTF
TRBV5-1	TRBJ2-5	CASSLGQGLHSQETQYF
TRBV15	TRBJ1-4	CATSVQRNFNEKLFF
TRBV7-9	TRBJ1-1	CASSPDSMNTEAFF
TRBV5-1	TRBJ2-1	CASSTDRAYNEQFF
TRBV7-9	TRBJ2-2	CASTAPGDREEGEITGELFF
TRBV7-2	TRBJ2-2	CASSLLAHLRSTGTGELFF
TRBV9	TRBJ2-2	CASTVRGDTNTGELFF
TRBV9	TRBJ2-7	CASSVSAYEQYF
TRBV5-1	TRBJ2-6	CASSLAADTSSGANVLTF
TRBV13	TRBJ1-1	CASRRKGGWNTEAFF
TRBV30	TRBJ2-3	CAWSTGQNTDTQYF
TRBV6-1	TRBJ2-5	CASSESEETQYF
TRBV20-1	TRBJ1-4	CSAPQGGAGKLFF
TRBV20-1	TRBJ2-5	CSAPWTSPLETQYF
TRBV12-5	TRBJ1-5	CASGDGQINQPQHF
TRBV12-3/TRBV12-4	TRBJ1-2	CASSSGGSDGYTF
TRBV7-6	TRBJ1-2	CASSPRDRLFSTF
TRBV18	TRBJ1-1	CASSPGAPTEAFF
TRBV12-3/TRBV12-4	TRBJ2-1	CASRWTGGYNEQFF
TRBV6-2/TRBV6-3	TRBJ2-3	CASSYMGGPPQGTQYF